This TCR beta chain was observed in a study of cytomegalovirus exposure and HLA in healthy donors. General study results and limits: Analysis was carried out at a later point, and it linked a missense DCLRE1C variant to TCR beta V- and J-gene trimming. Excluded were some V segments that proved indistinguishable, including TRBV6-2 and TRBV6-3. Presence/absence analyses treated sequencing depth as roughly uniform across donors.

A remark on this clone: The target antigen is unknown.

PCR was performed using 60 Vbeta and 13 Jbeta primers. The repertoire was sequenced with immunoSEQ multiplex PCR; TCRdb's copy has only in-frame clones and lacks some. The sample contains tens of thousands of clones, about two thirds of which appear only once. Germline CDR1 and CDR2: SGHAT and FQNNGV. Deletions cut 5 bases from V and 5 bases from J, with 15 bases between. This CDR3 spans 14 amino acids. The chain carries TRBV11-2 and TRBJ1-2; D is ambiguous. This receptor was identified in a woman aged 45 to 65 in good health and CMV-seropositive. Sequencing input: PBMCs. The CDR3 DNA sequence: TGTGCCAGCAGCCCGGAAAGCGGGATTTATGGCTACACCTTC. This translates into CASSPESGIYGYTF.